This T cell receptor (beta chain) was retrieved from a study of blood T cell repertoires in COVID-19. Study-wide background: The samples span acute and convalescent COVID-19 from the United States, Italy and Spain. PBMCs, B-cell-depleted T cells, or T cells were the source of the cDNA or gDNA that made up the material.

As handled by the study authors: From reference gene primer amplification, estimates of nucleated cell counts were derived. Using immunoSEQ multiplex PCR, the repertoire was profiled, and TCRdb retains in-frame clones only, with some absent. V and J calls and clone size are given by that table; D and trimming were obtained from the DNA. Found here are about 100,000 clones, around four fifths of them singletons; the top ten hold about an eighth. The CDR3 contains 15 residues. J lost 3 bases, V lost 1 base, and 2 bases had no gene match. Germline CDR1 is LGHDT and CDR2 is YNNKEL (reference sequence). The origin of this receptor is a woman in her 70s with acute or convalescent COVID-19. Input material: peripheral blood. J is TRBJ2-7 and V is TRBV3-1 (or the pseudogene TRBV3-2); TRBD1 aligns across 11 bases. This CDR3 is CASSQAGTGGYEQYF. For the CDR3, the DNA is TGTGCCAGCAGCCAAGCGGGGACAGGGGGCTACGAGCAGTACTTC.